This TCR beta chain was retrieved from a study of regulatory T cells in long-lasting Graves disease. Study observations and caveats: Limited samples may have lowered accuracy. Analyses excluded thyroid tissue, covering peripheral blood alone. Persistent Graves' patients showed less TCR diversity than newly diagnosed ones.

This clonotype was seen at least ten times. Its target is not known. Sequencing libraries for TCR beta were prepared with iRepertoire HTBI primers and Arm-PCR of CDR3 regions. TCRdb re-called the multiplex PCR reads through MiXCR, storing one row per CDR3 protein. Here the sample spans about 620,000 distinct CDR3 sequences, roughly 15% being singletons. Sample time point: newly diagnosed GD, antithyroid drugs for less than 3 months. The TCR library was made from RNA that had been extracted from PBMCs in TRIzol. The sample also formed part of further work on T cells in Graves' hyperthyroidism and ophthalmopathy.

The specimen was peripheral blood mononuclear cells (PBMCs), collected at new diagnosis, from a patient treated with antithyroid drugs. The TCR was taken from a woman in her twenties or thirties with Graves disease.

The CDR3, as DNA: TGTGCCAGCAGTTTGGGACAGCCCCAGCATTTT. Translation gives CASSLGQPQHF. The chain carries TRBV28 and TRBJ1-5, with unresolved D. Trimming pared 3 bases from V and 7 bases from J, leaving 4 bases between. Germline V lookup: CDR1 MDHEN, CDR2 SYDVKM. This CDR3 is built from 11 residues.